These T cell receptor beta chains were read from a single sample in a study of response to subunit inactivated influenza vaccine. TCRdb called the RT-PCR reads again in MiXCR, with one record for every CDR3 protein. The profile shows hundreds of thousands of distinct CDR3 sequences, approximately 7.1% of them singletons. Sample: PBMCs from blood, taken less than 30 months after vaccination. All receptors derive from a man aged 50-75 years who received an inactivated influenza vaccine. Both conserved end residues are part of each CDR3. The D gene is left open where the match is weak. Clone size is given for some rows only: seen once, a few or many times, or a class if the clone is expanded.

j_call,d_call,clone_size,v_call,cdr3_aa,cdr3_nt
TRBJ2-7,TRBD1,many,TRBV10-3,CAIRTGTEGEQYF,TGTGCCATCAGAACCGGGACAGAGGGCGAGCAGTACTTC
TRBJ2-7,NA,NA,TRBV5-1,CASSLYDRGEQYF,TGCGCCAGCAGCTTGTATGACCGGGGGGAGCAGTACTTC
TRBJ1-3,NA,NA,TRBV18,CASSPNEAQGSGNTIYF,TGTGCCAGCTCACCCAACGAGGCCCAAGGCTCTGGAAACACCATATATTTT
TRBJ2-2,NA,many,TRBV10-3,CAISSPTNTGELFF,TGTGCCATCAGCTCCCCAACGAACACCGGGGAGCTGTTTTTT
TRBJ2-1,NA,NA,TRBV9,CASSVATWGSYNEQFF,TGTGCCAGCAGCGTAGCTACTTGGGGCAGCTACAATGAGCAGTTCTTC
TRBJ2-5,TRBD2,few,TRBV10-3,CAISDSGRVETQYF,TGTGCCATCAGTGACAGCGGGAGGGTCGAGACCCAGTACTTC
TRBJ2-7,NA,few,TRBV18,CASSPSGTLSYEQYF,TGTGCCAGCTCACCTTCCGGGACACTATCCTACGAGCAGTACTTC
TRBJ2-1,NA,many,TRBV7-2,CASSLARSGRLGNEQFF,TGTGCCAGCAGCTTAGCTCGGTCAGGGCGCCTGGGTAATGAGCAGTTCTTC
TRBJ2-1,NA,many,TRBV6-1,CASSEPRPSSYNEQFF,TGTGCCAGCAGCGAGCCCCGACCGAGCTCCTACAATGAGCAGTTCTTC
TRBJ2-7,NA,few,TRBV3-1,CASSQDWVGGILSYEQYF,TGTGCCAGCAGCCAAGATTGGGTAGGAGGGATCCTCTCCTACGAGCAGTACTTC
TRBJ2-7,NA,many,TRBV15,CATSRDSFGGQYF,TGTGCCACCAGCAGAGATTCCTTCGGAGGGCAGTACTTC
TRBJ1-2,NA,few,TRBV11-1,CASSPQVLQGRTIYGYTF,TGTGCCAGCAGCCCCCAGGTTCTTCAGGGACGGACGATTTATGGCTACACCTTC
TRBJ1-2,NA,few,TRBV4-1,CASSQGLQPRPSYGYTF,TGCGCCAGCAGCCAAGGTTTACAGCCAAGACCTAGCTATGGCTACACCTTC
TRBJ2-1,NA,many,TRBV7-6,CASSLGWLRGSREQFF,TGTGCCAGCAGCTTAGGATGGTTGCGCGGGTCGCGGGAGCAGTTCTTC
TRBJ2-3,TRBD1,few,TRBV5-1,CASSPPDRSSTDTQYF,TGCGCCAGCAGCCCCCCGGACAGGAGTAGCACAGATACGCAGTATTTT
TRBJ1-2,NA,NA,TRBV2,CASSEAGGSYGYTF,TGTGCCAGCAGTGAAGCCGGGGGCAGCTATGGCTACACCTTC
TRBJ2-7,NA,few,TRBV20-1,CSARDPRGFYEQYF,TGCAGTGCTAGGGACCCCCGAGGGTTCTACGAGCAGTACTTC
TRBJ1-2,NA,NA,TRBV7-2,CASSHGGSYGYTF,TGTGCCAGCAGCCACGGGGGTTCCTATGGCTACACCTTC
TRBJ2-6,NA,NA,TRBV5-6,CASSWGLSSGANVLTF,TGTGCCAGCAGCTGGGGACTCAGCTCTGGGGCCAACGTCCTGACTTTC
TRBJ2-5,NA,NA,TRBV21-1,CASSKKWGTQVQYF,TGTGCCAGCAGCAAAAAATGGGGTACTCAGGTTCAATACTTC
TRBJ2-5,TRBD1,few,TRBV5-1,CASPWTGQLNHLPQETQYF,TGCGCCAGCCCTTGGACAGGTCAATTAAACCACCTGCCTCAAGAGACCCAGTACTTC
TRBJ2-3,TRBD1,NA,TRBV29-1,CSATGQRTDTQYF,TGCAGCGCGACGGGACAGCGCACAGATACGCAGTATTTT
TRBJ1-5,TRBD1,few,TRBV28,CASSSPGTGRSNQPQHF,TGTGCCAGCAGTTCCCCAGGGACAGGTCGTAGCAATCAGCCCCAGCATTTT
TRBJ2-3,TRBD1,few,TRBV3-1,CASSQGQGGDTQYF,TGTGCCAGCAGCCAAGGACAGGGGGGGGATACGCAGTATTTT
TRBJ2-7,NA,many,TRBV20-1,CSARPSSAGQLYEQYF,TGCAGTGCTAGACCTAGCTCGGCAGGGCAACTCTACGAGCAGTACTTC
TRBJ1-1,NA,NA,TRBV5-6,CASSRGRHMNTEAFF,TGTGCCAGCAGCCGCGGGAGACATATGAACACTGAAGCTTTCTTT
TRBJ1-1,NA,NA,TRBV28,CASTGQPPTEAFF,TGTGCCAGCACTGGACAGCCACCCACTGAAGCTTTCTTT
TRBJ2-6,NA,few,TRBV11-2,CASSFLVQSLSGANVLTF,TGTGCCAGCAGCTTCTTAGTACAGTCCCTCTCTGGGGCCAACGTCCTGACTTTC
TRBJ1-5,NA,many,TRBV7-2,CASSSKSNQPQHF,TGTGCCAGCAGCTCGAAGAGCAATCAGCCCCAGCATTTT
TRBJ2-7,NA,few,TRBV11-1,CASSLVQATGYEQYF,TGTGCCAGCAGCTTAGTCCAGGCGACCGGCTACGAGCAGTACTTC
TRBJ2-7,NA,NA,TRBV12-3/TRBV12-4,CASSYTGIEQYF,TGTGCCAGCAGTTATACAGGGATCGAGCAGTACTTC
TRBJ2-1,TRBD2,few,TRBV9,CASSPGTSGRGEQFF,TGTGCCAGCAGCCCCGGGACTAGCGGGAGAGGGGAGCAGTTCTTC
TRBJ2-1,TRBD1,many,TRBV30,CAWSVLNRDSKFF,TGTGCCTGGAGTGTATTGAATCGGGACAGTAAGTTCTTC
TRBJ2-1,NA,NA,TRBV7-4,CARGRSSYNEQFF,TGTGCCAGGGGACGGAGCTCCTACAATGAGCAGTTCTTC
TRBJ2-3,TRBD2,NA,TRBV7-2,CASSLGTSGRLVNTQYF,TGTGCCAGCAGCCTCGGGACTAGCGGGAGATTGGTAAATACGCAGTATTTT
TRBJ2-4,NA,many,TRBV3-1,CASSQSFRRDIQYF,TGTGCCAGCAGCCAAAGTTTCAGGAGGGACATTCAGTACTTC
TRBJ2-3,TRBD1,few,TRBV9,CASSKGTGERTDTQYF,TGTGCCAGCAGCAAGGGGACAGGTGAGAGGACAGATACGCAGTATTTT
TRBJ1-1,NA,NA,TRBV10-2,CASSEFTGKRNTEAFF,TGCGCCAGCAGTGAGTTTACAGGGAAGAGGAACACTGAAGCTTTCTTT
TRBJ1-2,NA,many,TRBV6-1,CASSAAGGGGSYGYTF,TGTGCCAGCAGTGCGGCCGGAGGTGGAGGATCCTATGGCTACACCTTC
TRBJ1-1,TRBD1,few,TRBV6-1,CASSPWTGLNTEAFF,TGTGCCAGCAGTCCTTGGACAGGACTGAACACTGAAGCTTTCTTT
TRBJ2-2,NA,NA,TRBV7-2,CASSLNPGAGGELFF,TGTGCCAGCAGCTTAAACCCAGGGGCGGGGGGGGAGCTGTTTTTT
TRBJ1-5,NA,many,TRBV7-2,CASSLEWGNNQPQHF,TGTGCCAGCAGCTTAGAGTGGGGGAACAATCAGCCCCAGCATTTT
TRBJ1-5,TRBD1,NA,TRBV3-1,CASSQGWDRGWNQPQHF,TGTGCCAGCAGCCAAGGCTGGGACAGGGGATGGAATCAGCCCCAGCATTTT
TRBJ1-5,TRBD1,NA,TRBV7-2,CASSPMGQGHQPQHF,TGTGCCAGCAGCCCAATGGGACAGGGGCATCAGCCCCAGCATTTT
TRBJ1-6,NA,few,TRBV6-1,CASSRTINPRGAKNSPLHF,TGTGCCAGCAGCCGCACTATAAACCCACGGGGGGCCAAGAATTCACCCCTCCACTTT
TRBJ2-5,NA,NA,TRBV6-1,CASSLGWGREETQYF,TGTGCCAGCAGCCTAGGGTGGGGCAGAGAAGAGACCCAGTACTTC